This TCR beta chain was sequenced in a study of cytomegalovirus exposure and HLA in healthy donors. Study-wide results and caveats: According to a subsequent analysis, TCR clusters from the first cohort were inclined to appear together in the 130 or so validation repertoires.

Profiling relied on immunoSEQ multiplex PCR, and the TCRdb table lists in-frame clones only, not all of them. The sample yields some 250,000 clones, 86% seen once. Germline CDR1 reads ENHRY; CDR2 reads SYGVKD. Losses at the gene ends were 8 bases for V and 0 bases for J; bases not matched to a gene: 3. This CDR3 has 13 residues. To note about this clone: The antigen remains undetermined.

The rearrangement uses TRBV10-3 and TRBJ2-5; 7 nucleotides agree with TRBD2. The sample taken for sequencing was PBMCs. The TCR comes from a woman aged 25 to 39 in good health and CMV-seropositive. Written as DNA, the CDR3 is TGTGCCATCGGGCTAGCGGACCAAGAGACCCAGTACTTC. This gives the protein CAIGLADQETQYF.